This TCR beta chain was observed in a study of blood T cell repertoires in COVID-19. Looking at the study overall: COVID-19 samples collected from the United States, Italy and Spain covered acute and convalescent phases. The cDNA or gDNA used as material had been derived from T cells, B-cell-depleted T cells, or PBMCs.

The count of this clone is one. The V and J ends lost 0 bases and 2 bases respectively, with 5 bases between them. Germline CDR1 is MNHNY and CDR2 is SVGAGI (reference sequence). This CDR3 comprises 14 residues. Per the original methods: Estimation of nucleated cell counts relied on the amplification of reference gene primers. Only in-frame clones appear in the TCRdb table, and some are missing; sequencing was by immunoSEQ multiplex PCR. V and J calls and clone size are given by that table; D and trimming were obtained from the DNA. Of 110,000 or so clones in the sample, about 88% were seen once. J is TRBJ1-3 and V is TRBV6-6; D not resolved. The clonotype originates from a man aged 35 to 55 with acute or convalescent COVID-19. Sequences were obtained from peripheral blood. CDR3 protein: CASSYSQTGNTIYF. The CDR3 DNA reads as TGTGCCAGCAGTTACTCACAAACTGGAAACACCATATATTTT.